A single sample gave rise to the 6 T cell receptor beta chains below, sequenced in a study of T-cell memory formation after mild COVID-19. One entry per CDR3 protein, called by TCRdb with MiXCR from the 5' RACE reads. The data show some 130,000 distinct CDR3 sequences, with 16% seen just once and over 11% held by the top ten. The sequenced sample consisted of PBMCs or a T cell subset sorted from them (not recorded which). The receptor set was obtained from an adult woman who had mild COVID-19 (a few samples of this study predate the infection). Cell type and time point are not known.

V gene TRBV4-1 combines with J gene TRBJ2-7; D unresolved. CDR1 and CDR2 (germline): MGHRA, YSYEKL. The CDR3 is 15 amino acids. Trimming took 0 bases from V and 5 from J, leaving 14 bases between them. The CDR3 region is CASSQDEDSGNEQYF. The CDR3 bases are TGCGCCAGCAGCCAAGATGAAGACTCTGGGAACGAGCAGTACTTC.

This clonotype turned up a few times. This chain connects TRBV4-3 to TRBJ2-7; D is unresolved. The germline gives CDR1 LGHNA, CDR2 YSLEER. There are 15 residues in the CDR3. Trimming removed 1 base at V and 0 bases at J, with 10 bases between. The CDR3 bases are TGCGCCAGCAGCCAAGGTCATGTGAGCTCCTACGAGCAGTACTTC. Translation gives CASSQGHVSSYEQYF.

This chain connects TRBV9 to TRBJ2-1, with a possible D match to TRBD2 (5 bases). CDR3 length: 15 residues. Germline loops: CDR1 SGDLS, CDR2 YYNGEE. Trimming left V 4 bases short and J 6 bases short, with 17 bases between. In DNA form, the CDR3 reads TGTGCCAGCAGCCCCGGAGGAGGAGTAAGCAATGAGCAGTTCTTC. Translation: CASSPGGGVSNEQFF.

J is TRBJ1-2 and V is TRBV4-3, with 7 bases matching TRBD1. CDR3 size: 15 residues. Germline V gene data show CDR1 as LGHNA and CDR2 as YSLEER. V shed 5 bases, J shed 7 bases, and the junction held 13 bases outside the gene matches. CDR3 nucleotides: TGCGCCAGCAGCGAAACGACAGGGCCCATCGTTGGCTACACCTTC. Protein: CASSETTGPIVGYTF.

V usage is TRBV29-1 and J usage is TRBJ2-7; D assignment may be TRBD1 or TRBD2 (5 bases each). V was cut by 1 base and J by 3 bases, with 10 bases left in between. This CDR3 comprises 13 residues. Germline CDR1 is SQVTM and CDR2 is ANQGSEA. CDR3 sequence reads: CSVEAGTGYEQYF. CDR3 coding DNA: TGCAGCGTTGAAGCCGGGACGGGCTACGAGCAGTACTTC.

There are a few counts of this clonotype. This chain joins TRBV24-1 and TRBJ1-5; D is uncertain. The CDR3 is made up of 13 amino acids. Trimming took 5 bases from V and 3 from J, leaving 7 bases between them. CDR1 and CDR2 (germline): KGHDR, SFDVKD. The CDR3 spells CATSAGNNQPQHF. The CDR3 nucleotides are TGTGCCACCAGTGCCGGTAACAATCAGCCCCAGCATTTT.